This T cell receptor (beta chain) was sequenced in a study of blood T cell repertoires in COVID-19. As for the study in general: T cells, B-cell-depleted T cells, or PBMCs supplied cDNA or gDNA.

In the study's own analysis: Reference gene primer amplification gave estimated nucleated cell counts. This table comes from immunoSEQ multiplex PCR, and its TCRdb copy is limited to in-frame clones, with some not included. The V and J calls and clone size come from that table; D and trimming were worked out from the DNA. The sample carries roughly 320,000 clones, roughly 86% recorded once. Per the germline V gene, CDR1 is MNHEY and CDR2 is SVGAGI. The CDR3 extends over 12 amino acids. The ends were cut back, 5 bases at V and 6 bases at J, with 8 bases in the middle. The V and J genes are TRBV6-5 and TRBJ1-5; a possible D gene is TRBD1 (5 bases). The material sequenced was peripheral blood. This receptor was identified in a man between 65 and 85 years old with acute or convalescent COVID-19. For the CDR3, the DNA is TGTGCCAGCAGTATTAGGGGTCAGCCCCAGCATTTT. Amino acids: CASSIRGQPQHF.